The clone carrying this TCR beta chain qualifies as medium-sized. The antigen remains unidentified. The data are from a study of T cell repertoires in aging, cancer and after chemotherapy. TCR beta rearrangements were amplified from peripheral blood genomic DNA. V was pared by 6 bases and J by 9 bases, with 9 bases of the junction left unmatched. Looked up from germline, CDR1 is MNHEY and CDR2 is SMNVEV (reference sequence). The CDR3 is 13 amino acids. Multiplex touch-down PCR with TRB-A/B primers amplified rearranged V-D-J TRB sequences. TCRdb analysed the multiplex PCR reads with MiXCR anew, one entry per CDR3 protein. The data show 2,500 to 3,500 distinct CDR3 sequences, about 31% seen once. Findings and limits, study-wide: Loss of evenness, beyond lost richness, contributed to age-related TCR diversity decline in cancer patients.

The TCR sequence derives from a human donor in good health. The sequenced sample was blood. V is TRBV27 and J is TRBJ1-2; 8 nucleotides line up with TRBD1. The DNA for the CDR3 is TGTGCCAGCAGAACACAGGGGGGGACGAGCTACACCTTC. It yields the protein CASRTQGGTSYTF.